These T cell receptor beta chains were read from a single sample in a study of T cells in Graves' hyperthyroidism and ophthalmopathy. TCRdb passed the multiplex PCR reads through MiXCR, listing each CDR3 protein once. The sample holds about 640,000 distinct CDR3 sequences; less than 25% are singletons and the top ten take roughly 30%. Sequencing input: blood. The receptors derive from a man aged 25-45 years with Graves' ophthalmopathy. Each CDR3 is given with its conserved first and last residue. The D gene is left open where the match is weak. The listing skips clone size in some rows; elsewhere it reads once, few, many or a size class.

cdr3_nt	cdr3_aa	v_call	clone_size	j_call	d_call
TGTACCAGCCACAATCAGCCCCAGCATTTT	CTSHNQPQHF	TRBV6-1	.	TRBJ1-5	.
TGCAGTGGGTGGGGGAGCAATGAGCAGTTCTTC	CSGWGSNEQFF	TRBV20-1	.	TRBJ2-1	.
TGTGCCAGCAGTTTAGTAAGCGGGGGCGAGCAGTTCTTC	CASSLVSGGEQFF	TRBV27	.	TRBJ2-1	TRBD2
TGTGCCAGCAGTTTACCGACAGGGAACGAGCAGTACTTC	CASSLPTGNEQYF	TRBV28	many	TRBJ2-7	TRBD1
TGTGCCAGCAGACCTTCAGGGGGCAATAATTCACCCCTCCACTTT	CASRPSGGNNSPLHF	TRBV2	.	TRBJ1-6	TRBD1
TGTGCCAGCAGCCCTCTTGGGCGGGTGGCTAATGAAAAACTGTTTTTT	CASSPLGRVANEKLFF	TRBV11-2	.	TRBJ1-4	.
TGTGCCAGCTCACCACGGGACAGTGATCAGCCCCAGCATTTT	CASSPRDSDQPQHF	TRBV18	many	TRBJ1-5	TRBD1
TGTGCCACCAGCAGAGTATCTCATGATGGGAATGAGCAGTACTTC	CATSRVSHDGNEQYF	TRBV15	.	TRBJ2-7	.
TGCAGTGCTACCAACAGGGGAGTAGGCACTGAAGCTTTCTTT	CSATNRGVGTEAFF	TRBV20-1	.	TRBJ1-1	TRBD1
TGCAGTGCTAGAGGAGCAGAAGACGGGACAACCTACGAGCAGTACTTC	CSARGAEDGTTYEQYF	TRBV20-1	few	TRBJ2-7	.
TGCGCCAGCAGCCGAGGACAGGGCTCTGGAAACACCATATATTTT	CASSRGQGSGNTIYF	TRBV4-1	.	TRBJ1-3	TRBD1
TGTGCCAGCAGTTACACGACTACAGGGGGCTACACTGAAGCTTTCTTT	CASSYTTTGGYTEAFF	TRBV6-9	once	TRBJ1-1	TRBD1
TGTGCCAGCAGCTTGCAAGGACCGGGGAACACTGAAGCTTTCTTT	CASSLQGPGNTEAFF	TRBV5-5	.	TRBJ1-1	.
TGTGCCAGCAGACAGGGGTTTGCACCCGGGGAGCTGTTTTTT	CASRQGFAPGELFF	TRBV28	few	TRBJ2-2	TRBD1
TGTGCCAGCTCACCACTACAGTTTAATGAAAAACTGTTTTTT	CASSPLQFNEKLFF	TRBV18	.	TRBJ1-4	.
TGCAGTGCTACCGGACTAGCGGGATCGGGGGAGACCCAGTACTTC	CSATGLAGSGETQYF	TRBV20-1	.	TRBJ2-5	TRBD2
TGTGCCTCGGGTGAGGGGAACACTGAAGCTTTCTTT	CASGEGNTEAFF	TRBV28	.	TRBJ1-1	.
TGTGCCAGCAGTGAAGTAACAGTAACATCAGAAGCTTTCTTT	CASSEVTVTSEAFF	TRBV6-1	.	TRBJ1-1	.
TGTGCCAGCAGCCCCGGGGGGACCTATCAGCCCCAGCATTTT	CASSPGGTYQPQHF	TRBV28	many	TRBJ1-5	.
TGTGCCAGCAGCGGGAGGGGTACTAGCGGGAGAAATACCGGGGAGCTGTTTTTT	CASSGRGTSGRNTGELFF	TRBV7-3	few	TRBJ2-2	TRBD2
TGTGCCACCAGTGCCTCGGTCCCAGGAGTGCTGTTTTTT	CATSASVPGVLFF	TRBV24-1	few	TRBJ2-2	.
TGCGCCAGCAGCTCAGACCCGCCGTCGTCTGGAAACACCATATATTTT	CASSSDPPSSGNTIYF	TRBV5-1	.	TRBJ1-3	.